Following are 18 T cell receptor beta chains from one sample sequenced in a study of blood T cell repertoires in COVID-19 (TCRdb year 2020). Library method: the immunoSEQ multiplex PCR assay. What TCRdb holds here is the immuneACCESS table cut down to in-frame rearrangements. Part of the clones is not present; checked against another copy, under half of the missing clones reflect an unresolved V gene, and the others are unexplained. Present in this sample are some 80,000 clones, around nine tenths of which were seen just once. Together, the top ten hold roughly a fifth of the sample. What was sequenced was peripheral blood. The receptors come from a human donor in a cohort sampled during active COVID-19.

The chain has TRBV21-1 and TRBJ1-1. TRBV21-1 is recorded as a pseudogene. The CDR3 extends over 15 amino acids. CDR3: CASSVTREKVTEAFF. In DNA, the CDR3 is TGTGCCAGCAGTGTAACAAGGGAGAAGGTCACTGAAGCTTTCTTT.

The CDR3: CASSIGIPGNRNSPLHF. CDR3 in DNA: TGTGCCAGTAGTATAGGCATCCCAGGGAACCGTAATTCACCCCTCCACTTT. The chain has TRBV19 and TRBJ1-6; a weak D match, TRBD1 (5 bases). The CDR3 covers 17 residues. V lost 1 base, J lost 6 bases, and 16 bases lay in between. Germline V gene sequence: CDR1 LNHDA, CDR2 SQIVND (reference sequence).

The rearrangement uses TRBV6-6 and TRBJ2-7; D unresolved. The CDR3 totals 13 residues. Trimming left V 0 bases short and J 3 bases short, with 6 bases between. Germline CDR1 MNHNY, CDR2 SVGAGI (reference sequence). The CDR3 region is CASSYSAFYEQYF. CDR3 sequence (DNA): TGTGCCAGCAGTTACTCGGCCTTCTACGAGCAGTACTTC.

V gene TRBV7-3 combines with J gene TRBJ2-1; TRBD1 aligns across 7 bases. Trimming at V came to 5 bases and at J to 4 bases, leaving 8 bases not matched to a gene. From germline, CDR1 is SGHTA and CDR2 FQGTGA. CDR3 size: 15 residues. The CDR3 coding sequence is TGTGCCAGCAGCCAGACAGGGAATGGGTACAATGAGCAGTTCTTC. Protein product: CASSQTGNGYNEQFF.

The CDR3 coding sequence is TGTGCCAGCAGCGGCTTACTAGCGGGAGGGGTGGAGACCCAGTACTTC. Its translation is CASSGLLAGGVETQYF. The V call is TRBV9, the J call TRBJ2-5; 13 nucleotides align to TRBD2. This CDR3 has 16 residues. Per the germline V gene, CDR1 is SGDLS and CDR2 is YYNGEE. J gave up 5 bases and V 3 bases, and 7 bases lay outside the gene matches.

The genes are TRBV7-2 and TRBJ1-1, with 7 bases aligning to TRBD1. Per the germline V gene, CDR1 is SGHTA and CDR2 is FQGNSA. V lost 8 bases, J lost 0 bases, and 6 bases stayed unmatched. This CDR3 is built from 14 residues. CDR3 protein: CASLLQGVNTEAFF. CDR3 sequence (DNA): TGTGCCAGCCTTCTCCAGGGGGTGAACACTGAAGCTTTCTTT.

This clone appeared a single time. The rearrangement joins TRBV10-1 to TRBJ2-5, with D possibly matching TRBD1 (5 bases). Germline V gene data show CDR1 as WNHNN and CDR2 as SYGVQD (reference sequence). V dropped 3 bases and J dropped 5 bases, with 16 bases sitting between them. The CDR3 spans 15 residues. The CDR3 DNA reads as TGCGCCAGCAGTGAAAATCAGGGTGACTGGGAGACCCAGTACTTC. It translates to CASSENQGDWETQYF.

CDR3 loop: CATSDPQGAGGPNYGYTF. The CDR3 DNA reads TGTGCCACCAGTGATCCGCAGGGGGCAGGGGGTCCTAACTATGGCTACACCTTC. V gene TRBV24-1 combines with J gene TRBJ1-2; TRBD1 matches 8 bases. V lost 3 bases, J lost 0 bases, and 11 bases stayed unmatched. The V gene's germline CDR1 is KGHDR and CDR2 SFDVKD. CDR3 size: 18 residues.

The chain's CDR3 is CASSPPTGAGEKLFF. The CDR3 DNA follows: TGTGCCAGCTCACCACCGACAGGGGCGGGTGAAAAACTGTTTTTT. This chain uses TRBV18 with TRBJ1-4; 8 nucleotides match TRBD1. The CDR3 runs 15 residues. Trimming cost V 0 bases and J 7 bases; bases outside gene matches: 4. Germline CDR1 is KGHSH and CDR2 is LQKENI.

The V call is TRBV5-7, the J call TRBJ1-2; no clear D. TRBV5-7 is marked as an open reading frame, function uncertain. Trimming left V 2 bases short and J 1 base short, with 15 bases between. This CDR3 contains 16 residues. As DNA, the CDR3 is TGTGCCAGCAGCTTAGACCGAGACTCTTGTAACTATGGCTACACCTTC. Its translation is CASSLDRDSCNYGYTF.

V gene TRBV6-6 combines with J gene TRBJ1-1, with D tentatively TRBD1 (6 bases). Germline V CDR1 and CDR2: MNHNY, SVGAGI (reference sequence). This CDR3 comprises 12 residues. V lost 0 bases to trimming and J lost 8 bases, with 7 bases between them. The CDR3 DNA reads TGTGCCAGCAGTTACTCCGGACAGGAAGCTTTCTTT. Translated: CASSYSGQEAFF.

This chain connects TRBV28 to TRBJ2-3, with D possibly matching TRBD2 (5 bases). Trimming pared 1 base from V and 6 bases from J, leaving 17 bases between. The CDR3 loop spans 16 amino acids. The germline CDR1 and CDR2 sequences are MDHEN and SYDVKM. CDR3 sequence reads: CASSLSGRRKADTQYF. DNA of the CDR3: TGTGCCAGCAGTTTATCGGGCAGGAGGAAGGCGGATACGCAGTATTTT.

CDR3 nucleotide sequence: TGCGCCAGCAGCAGCACCAGGGAGAACACTGAAGCTTTCTTT. Amino acid sequence: CASSSTRENTEAFF. The V call is TRBV5-1, the J call TRBJ1-1; tentative D call: TRBD1 (5 bases). Germline V gene sequence: CDR1 SGHRS, CDR2 YFSETQ. This CDR3 is 14 amino acids long. The V and J ends lost 4 bases and 1 base respectively, with 11 bases between them.

This chain joins TRBV12-5 and TRBJ2-2; 16 bases are a match to TRBD2. With V trimmed by 1 base and J by 4 bases, 3 bases remained unmatched. The CDR3 contains 18 residues. In germline, CDR1 is LGHNT, CDR2 FRNRAP. The CDR3 loop reads CASGLAGLAGGPTGELFF. DNA of the CDR3: TGTGCTAGTGGTTTGGCGGGACTAGCGGGGGGGCCCACCGGGGAGCTGTTTTTT.

The chain carries TRBV5-8 and TRBJ2-1; 10 positions match TRBD1. V was pared by 2 bases and J by 8 bases, with 7 bases of the junction left unmatched. Germline values: CDR1 SGHTS, CDR2 YDEGEE. This CDR3 is 15 amino acids long. The CDR3 spells CASSFPGQGMDEQFF. In DNA, the CDR3 is TGTGCCAGCAGCTTTCCGGGACAGGGGATGGATGAGCAGTTCTTC.

The V and J genes are TRBV7-9 and TRBJ2-7, with 8 bases identical to TRBD1. V trimming: 11 bases; J trimming: 0 bases; junction bases outside the gene matches: 12. This CDR3 spans 15 amino acids. Germline loops: CDR1 SEHNR, CDR2 FQNEAQ (reference sequence). The CDR3, as DNA: TGTGCCGATTACCGCGGGACAGGATCCTCCTACGAGCAGTACTTC. Protein sequence: CADYRGTGSSYEQYF.

The V gene is TRBV27, the J gene TRBJ1-1; 8 nucleotides align to TRBD1. Per the germline V gene, CDR1 is MNHEY and CDR2 is SMNVEV (reference sequence). The CDR3 has 14 amino acids. J was trimmed by 4 bases and V by 4 bases; bases with no gene match: 5. The CDR3 region is CASSSNRGSTEAFF. CDR3 DNA sequence: TGTGCCAGCAGTTCCAACAGGGGGAGCACTGAAGCTTTCTTT.

This rearrangement joins TRBV2 to TRBJ2-1; 9 bases match TRBD1. Germline trimming cut 8 bases from V and 7 bases from J; bases unmatched to any gene: 12. The CDR3 extends over 15 amino acids. The germline CDR1 and CDR2 sequences are SNHLY and FYNNEI. CDR3: CASATGGGERNEQFF. In DNA, the CDR3 is TGTGCCAGCGCCACAGGGGGCGGGGAAAGGAATGAGCAGTTCTTC. The complete variable domain, with remaining parts taken from reference TRBV2 and TRBJ2-1, reads EPEVTQTPSHQVTQMGQEVILRCVPISNHLYFYWYRQILGQKVEFLVSFYNNEISEKSEIFDDQFSVERPDGSNFTLKIRSTKLEDSAMYFCASATGGGERNEQFFGPGTRLTVL.